Listed below are T cell receptor beta chains from one sample, sequenced in a study of blood T cell repertoires in COVID-19. The table came from immunoSEQ multiplex PCR; TCRdb's copy has only in-frame clones and leaves some out. Altogether fewer than 90,000 clones are present, around 90% being singletons, with the ten largest covering more than 5.5%. Sequences were obtained from peripheral blood. All receptors come from a man between 65 and 85 years old with acute or convalescent COVID-19. The CDR3 runs from the conserved cysteine through the conserved F or W. The D gene is left open where the match is weak. Only part of the rows carry a size: once, few, many, or a class if the clone is expanded.

v_gene: TRBV7-4
abundance: -
d_gene: -
j_gene: TRBJ2-7
CDR3nt: TGTGCCAGCAGCCGACAGTGCCTCGAGCAGTACTTC
CDR3aa: CASSRQCLEQYF

v_gene: TRBV18
abundance: -
d_gene: -
j_gene: TRBJ1-6
CDR3nt: TGTGCCAGCTCACCGGGAACAGGCGTGAATTCACCCCTCCACTTT
CDR3aa: CASSPGTGVNSPLHF

v_gene: TRBV7-2
abundance: -
d_gene: TRBD2
j_gene: TRBJ2-1
CDR3nt: TGTGCCAGCAGCCCCCTAGCGGGACTGTACAATGAGCAGTTCTTC
CDR3aa: CASSPLAGLYNEQFF

v_gene: TRBV7-3
abundance: -
d_gene: TRBD2
j_gene: TRBJ2-3
CDR3nt: TGTGCCAGCAGCCAAATCGGGACTAGCGGGGGTAGCACAGATACGCAGTATTTT
CDR3aa: CASSQIGTSGGSTDTQYF

v_gene: TRBV18
abundance: -
d_gene: TRBD2
j_gene: TRBJ2-1
CDR3nt: TGTGCCAGCTCACCTATCCCGGGACTAGCGAATGAGCAGTTCTTC
CDR3aa: CASSPIPGLANEQFF

v_gene: TRBV11-2
abundance: -
d_gene: -
j_gene: TRBJ2-7
CDR3nt: TGTGCCAGCAAGGGCCGGGACTACGAGCAGTACTTC
CDR3aa: CASKGRDYEQYF

v_gene: TRBV28
abundance: -
d_gene: TRBD1
j_gene: TRBJ1-4
CDR3nt: TGTGCCAGCAGGGAAATCGGGACAGCTAATGAAAAACTGTTTTTT
CDR3aa: CASREIGTANEKLFF

v_gene: TRBV28
abundance: -
d_gene: -
j_gene: TRBJ2-7
CDR3nt: TGTGCCAGTGCGGGACCTATCCTGGGCGAGCAGTACTTC
CDR3aa: CASAGPILGEQYF

v_gene: TRBV7-3
abundance: -
d_gene: TRBD2
j_gene: TRBJ2-3
CDR3nt: TGTGCCAGCAGCTTTAGACTAGCGGGTACGGATACGCAGTATTTT
CDR3aa: CASSFRLAGTDTQYF

v_gene: TRBV29-1
abundance: once
d_gene: -
j_gene: TRBJ2-7
CDR3nt: TGCAGCGTTATCTATTACGAGCAGTACTTC
CDR3aa: CSVIYYEQYF

v_gene: TRBV5-6
abundance: -
d_gene: TRBD1
j_gene: TRBJ1-2
CDR3nt: TGTGCCAGCAGTACAGGGGGCGGCTATGGCTACACCTTC
CDR3aa: CASSTGGGYGYTF

v_gene: TRBV20-1
abundance: few
d_gene: -
j_gene: TRBJ2-7
CDR3nt: TGCAGTGCTAGTGGCGGGGCGCCCTCCTACGAGCAGTACTTC
CDR3aa: CSASGGAPSYEQYF

v_gene: TRBV10-2
abundance: -
d_gene: -
j_gene: TRBJ2-7
CDR3nt: TGCGCCAGCAGTGAGTCTAACGGACTGAGGGCCTACGAGCAGTACTTC
CDR3aa: CASSESNGLRAYEQYF

v_gene: TRBV25-1
abundance: -
d_gene: -
j_gene: TRBJ2-7
CDR3nt: TGTGCCAGCAGTGATGCAGGCCCCGGGGACGAGCAGTACTTC
CDR3aa: CASSDAGPGDEQYF

v_gene: TRBV9
abundance: -
d_gene: TRBD1
j_gene: TRBJ2-7
CDR3nt: TGTGCCAGCAGCGTCGGGACAGGGCATGACTACGAGCAGTACTTC
CDR3aa: CASSVGTGHDYEQYF

v_gene: TRBV5-1
abundance: -
d_gene: TRBD2
j_gene: TRBJ2-5
CDR3nt: TGCGCCAGCAGCCCGGACGCGGGGGGGCAAGAGACCCAGTACTTC
CDR3aa: CASSPDAGGQETQYF

v_gene: TRBV7-9
abundance: few
d_gene: -
j_gene: TRBJ1-6
CDR3nt: TGTGCCAGCAGCCCATCCTCCGGGGGGGTTTCACCCCTCCACTTT
CDR3aa: CASSPSSGGVSPLHF

v_gene: TRBV6-2/TRBV6-3
abundance: -
d_gene: -
j_gene: TRBJ2-2
CDR3nt: TGTGCCAGCAGTAAACAGGGAGTGAACACCGGGGAGCTGTTTTTT
CDR3aa: CASSKQGVNTGELFF

v_gene: TRBV18
abundance: -
d_gene: -
j_gene: TRBJ2-1
CDR3nt: TGTGCCAGCTCACCCGACTTGAACAATGAGCAGTTCTTC
CDR3aa: CASSPDLNNEQFF

v_gene: TRBV29-1
abundance: -
d_gene: TRBD1
j_gene: TRBJ1-4
CDR3nt: TGCAGCGTTAAAGATCCTAGGGGACAGGGGGAGGAAAAACTGTTTTTT
CDR3aa: CSVKDPRGQGEEKLFF

v_gene: TRBV9
abundance: -
d_gene: TRBD1
j_gene: TRBJ2-2
CDR3nt: TGTGCCAGCACCCGGGACAGGGGTTTATCCGGGGAGCTGTTTTTT
CDR3aa: CASTRDRGLSGELFF

v_gene: TRBV7-2
abundance: -
d_gene: TRBD1
j_gene: TRBJ1-4
CDR3nt: TGTGCCAGCAGCAAAGCGGCCGGGACAGGTGAAAAACTGTTTTTT
CDR3aa: CASSKAAGTGEKLFF

v_gene: TRBV9
abundance: -
d_gene: TRBD2
j_gene: TRBJ2-1
CDR3nt: TGTGCCAGCAGCGATGGACTAGCGAGGAAAGTCCATGAGCAGTTCTTC
CDR3aa: CASSDGLARKVHEQFF

v_gene: TRBV19
abundance: -
d_gene: -
j_gene: TRBJ1-1
CDR3nt: TGTGCCAGTAGTATGGGGAGGGAAATCTCTGAAGCTTTCTTT
CDR3aa: CASSMGREISEAFF

v_gene: TRBV19
abundance: once
d_gene: TRBD1
j_gene: TRBJ1-1
CDR3nt: TGTGCCAGTAAATTAACCGGGACAGGGGGCCGAACTGAAGCTTTCTTT
CDR3aa: CASKLTGTGGRTEAFF

v_gene: TRBV27
abundance: -
d_gene: -
j_gene: TRBJ2-7
CDR3nt: TGTGCCAGCAGCACCGGGACACCGGTCTACGAGCAGTACTTC
CDR3aa: CASSTGTPVYEQYF

v_gene: TRBV19
abundance: -
d_gene: -
j_gene: TRBJ2-7
CDR3nt: TGTGCCAGTAGTGACAGAGGCTACGAGCAGTACTTC
CDR3aa: CASSDRGYEQYF

v_gene: TRBV20-1
abundance: -
d_gene: -
j_gene: TRBJ1-5
CDR3nt: TGCAGTGCTAGTTCTGCGGGCAATCAGCCCCAGCATTTT
CDR3aa: CSASSAGNQPQHF

v_gene: TRBV28
abundance: -
d_gene: TRBD1
j_gene: TRBJ1-2
CDR3nt: TGTGCCAGCAGTTTACAGGGGGTTGGCTATGGCTACACCTTC
CDR3aa: CASSLQGVGYGYTF

v_gene: TRBV11-2
abundance: -
d_gene: -
j_gene: TRBJ2-1
CDR3nt: TGTGCCAGCAGCCTATTGGGGGGAACCAGCGGCTCCTACAATGAGCAGTTCTTC
CDR3aa: CASSLLGGTSGSYNEQFF

v_gene: TRBV5-4
abundance: -
d_gene: TRBD2
j_gene: TRBJ2-7
CDR3nt: TGTGCCAGCAGCTTTGATGGGACTAGCGGGAAATACGAGCAGTACTTC
CDR3aa: CASSFDGTSGKYEQYF